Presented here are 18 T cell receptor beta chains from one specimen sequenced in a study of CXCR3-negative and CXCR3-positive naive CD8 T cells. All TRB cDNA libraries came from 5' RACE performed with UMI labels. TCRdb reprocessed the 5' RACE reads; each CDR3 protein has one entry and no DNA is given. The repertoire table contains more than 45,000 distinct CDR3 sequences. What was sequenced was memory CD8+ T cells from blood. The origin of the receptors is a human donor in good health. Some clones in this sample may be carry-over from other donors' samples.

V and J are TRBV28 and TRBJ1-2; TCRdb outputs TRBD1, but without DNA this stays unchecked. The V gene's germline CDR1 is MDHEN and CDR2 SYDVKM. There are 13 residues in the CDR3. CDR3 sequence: CASSYGTGVGYTF.

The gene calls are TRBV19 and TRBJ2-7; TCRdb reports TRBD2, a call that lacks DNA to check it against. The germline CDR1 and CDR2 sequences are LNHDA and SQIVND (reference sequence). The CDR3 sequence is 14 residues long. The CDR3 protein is CASTSGESSYEQYF.

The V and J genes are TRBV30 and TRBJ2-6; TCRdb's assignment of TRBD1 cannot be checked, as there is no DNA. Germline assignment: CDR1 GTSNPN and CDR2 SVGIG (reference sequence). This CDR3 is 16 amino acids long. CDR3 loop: CAWSLTGASGANVLTF.

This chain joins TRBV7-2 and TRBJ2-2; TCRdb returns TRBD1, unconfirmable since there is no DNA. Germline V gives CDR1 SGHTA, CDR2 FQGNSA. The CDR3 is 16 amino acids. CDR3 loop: CASSLAGQGPTGELFF.

CDR3: CASSQGQGGTGELFF. The chain carries TRBV4-2 and TRBJ2-2; no DNA is available, so the TRBD1 call from TCRdb remains unchecked. The CDR3 is 15 amino acids. Germline CDR1 and CDR2: LGHNA and YNFKEQ.

The CDR3 loop reads CASSFRNEQFF. The gene calls are TRBV28 and TRBJ2-1. This CDR3 comprises 11 residues. CDR1 is MDHEN and CDR2 is SYDVKM in the germline V gene.

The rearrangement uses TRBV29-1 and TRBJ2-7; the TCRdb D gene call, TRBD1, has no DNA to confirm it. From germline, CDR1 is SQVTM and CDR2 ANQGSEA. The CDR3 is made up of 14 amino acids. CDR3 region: CSVEGGDRRYEQYF.

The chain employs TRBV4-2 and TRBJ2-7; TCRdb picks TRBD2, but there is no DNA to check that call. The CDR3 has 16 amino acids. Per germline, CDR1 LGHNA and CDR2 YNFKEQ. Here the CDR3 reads CASSQEAGGPSYEQYF.

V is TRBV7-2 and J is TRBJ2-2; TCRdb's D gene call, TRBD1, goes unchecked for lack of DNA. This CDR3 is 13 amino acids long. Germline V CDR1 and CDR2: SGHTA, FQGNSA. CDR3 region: CASRVLGAGELFF.

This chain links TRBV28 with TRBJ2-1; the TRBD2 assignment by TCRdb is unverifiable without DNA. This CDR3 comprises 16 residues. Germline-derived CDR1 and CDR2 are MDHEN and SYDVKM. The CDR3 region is CASSTGLPSSYNEQFF.

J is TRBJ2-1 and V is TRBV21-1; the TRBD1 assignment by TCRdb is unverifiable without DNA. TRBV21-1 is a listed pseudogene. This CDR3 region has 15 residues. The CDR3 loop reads CASSTKGNRDNEQFF.

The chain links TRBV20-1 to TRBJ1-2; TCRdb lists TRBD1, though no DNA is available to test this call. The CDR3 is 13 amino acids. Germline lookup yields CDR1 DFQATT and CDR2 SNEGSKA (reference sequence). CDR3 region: CSAADRANYGYTF.

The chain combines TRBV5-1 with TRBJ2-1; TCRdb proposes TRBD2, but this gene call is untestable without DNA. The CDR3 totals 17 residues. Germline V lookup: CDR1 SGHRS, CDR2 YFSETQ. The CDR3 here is CASSDGGLAQNYNEQFF.

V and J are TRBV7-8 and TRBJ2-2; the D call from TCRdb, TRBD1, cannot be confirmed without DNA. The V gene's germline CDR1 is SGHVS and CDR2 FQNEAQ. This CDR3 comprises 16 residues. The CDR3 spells CASTPSTGGNTGELFF.

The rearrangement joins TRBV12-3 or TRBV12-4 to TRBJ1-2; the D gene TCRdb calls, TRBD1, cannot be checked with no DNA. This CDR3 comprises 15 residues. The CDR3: CATLRGGTDHYGYTF.

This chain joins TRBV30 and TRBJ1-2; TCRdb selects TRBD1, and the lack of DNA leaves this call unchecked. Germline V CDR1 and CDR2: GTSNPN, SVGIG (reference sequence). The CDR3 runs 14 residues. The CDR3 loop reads CAWSPWDSNYGYTF.

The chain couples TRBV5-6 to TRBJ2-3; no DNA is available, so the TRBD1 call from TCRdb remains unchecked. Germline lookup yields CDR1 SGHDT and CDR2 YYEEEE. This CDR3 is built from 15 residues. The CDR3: CASSFGGRPTDTQYF.

Here the CDR3 reads CASSQDSRVEKLFF. The V gene is TRBV4-3, the J gene TRBJ1-4; TCRdb gives TRBD1 as the D gene, but with no DNA this cannot be confirmed. Germline values: CDR1 LGHNA, CDR2 YSLEER. The CDR3 is 14 amino acids.